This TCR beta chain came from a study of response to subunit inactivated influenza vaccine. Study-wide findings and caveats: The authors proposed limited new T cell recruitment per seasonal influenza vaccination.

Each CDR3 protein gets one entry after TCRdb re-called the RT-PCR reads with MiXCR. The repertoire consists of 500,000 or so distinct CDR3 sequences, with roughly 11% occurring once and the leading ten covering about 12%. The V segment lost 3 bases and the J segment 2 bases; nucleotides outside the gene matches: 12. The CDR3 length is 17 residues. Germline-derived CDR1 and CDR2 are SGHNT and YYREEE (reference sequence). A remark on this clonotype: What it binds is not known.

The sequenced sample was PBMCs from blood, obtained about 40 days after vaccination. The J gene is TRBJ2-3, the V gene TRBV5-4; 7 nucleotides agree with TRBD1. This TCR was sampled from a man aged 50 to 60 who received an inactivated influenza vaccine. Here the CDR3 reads CASSSSGQRKITDTQYF. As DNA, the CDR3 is TGTGCCAGCAGCTCCTCGGGACAGAGGAAAATCACAGATACGCAGTATTTT.